The rows below give T cell receptor beta chains drawn from one sample of a study of blood T cell repertoires in COVID-19. Data came from immunoSEQ multiplex PCR; TCRdb stores just in-frame clones and leaves some out. The sample contains 16,000 or so clones, around nine tenths of which appear only once. The sample consisted of peripheral blood. Source of these receptors: a human donor in a cohort sampled during active COVID-19. Both conserved end residues are part of each CDR3. Fields, in order: V gene, CDR3 length, J gene, D gene, CDR3 protein. D genes are given only for firm matches.

TRBV7-9	16	TRBJ2-5	TRBD1	CASSDGSTGIMETQYF
TRBV7-6	19	TRBJ2-1	TRBD2	CASSLAVGSGGGFYNEQFF
TRBV7-7	15	TRBJ2-2	.	CASSLASGNTGELFF
TRBV11-2	16	TRBJ2-1	TRBD1	CASSYVTGTGVNEQFF
TRBV15	15	TRBJ1-2	.	CATSRIGLGDYGYTF
TRBV2	18	TRBJ2-1	TRBD2	CASRGLSSGKPIYNEQFF
TRBV7-3	13	TRBJ2-7	.	CASSLNPGGEQYF
TRBV19	15	TRBJ2-7	.	CASSMGTGPSYEQYF
TRBV19	17	TRBJ2-1	TRBD2	CASSIDSAGGSYNEQFF
TRBV6-5	14	TRBJ1-2	TRBD1	CASSRGQANYGYTF
TRBV27	15	TRBJ1-6	TRBD1	CASSLWDRKNSPLHF
TRBV6-6	15	TRBJ1-3	TRBD1	CASSLIDRVGNTIYF
TRBV24-1	14	TRBJ2-5	TRBD1	CATSDSDRAETQYF
TRBV4-3	15	TRBJ1-2	TRBD1	CASSAGQGTFYGYTF
TRBV12-3/TRBV12-4	13	TRBJ1-2	TRBD1	CASRWTGSYGYTF
TRBV7-2	15	TRBJ2-5	TRBD2	CASSQGLVGRETQYF
TRBV20-1	11	TRBJ2-5	.	CSVRGKETQYF
TRBV27	13	TRBJ1-5	.	CASRQYSNQPQHF
TRBV11-2	14	TRBJ2-2	.	CASSVDKNTGELFF
TRBV12-3/TRBV12-4	13	TRBJ2-7	.	CASTSTRGSEQYF
TRBV5-1	16	TRBJ1-6	.	CASSLMRSSYNSPLHF
TRBV11-1	15	TRBJ1-2	.	CASSLGSAALYGYTF
TRBV6-2/TRBV6-3	14	TRBJ2-7	.	CASSPGRPPNEQYF
TRBV5-1	14	TRBJ2-5	.	CASSFITSLETQYF
TRBV3-1/TRBV3-2	14	TRBJ1-1	.	CASSQGEAGTEAFF
TRBV9	13	TRBJ1-2	.	CASSPHELYGYTF
TRBV4-1	15	TRBJ1-5	.	CASSQEPLGGAPQHF
TRBV9	14	TRBJ2-7	TRBD2	CASGRGGGGSEQYF
TRBV7-2	14	TRBJ2-1	.	CASRLYREGDEQFF
TRBV2	15	TRBJ1-5	TRBD1	CASSEGQVSNQPQHF
TRBV6-6	12	TRBJ1-4	.	CASMGLNEKLFF
TRBV13	17	TRBJ2-3	.	CASSSRTGTRGTDTQYF
TRBV7-8	15	TRBJ1-2	.	CASSPPSRYNYGYTF
TRBV9	16	TRBJ1-4	TRBD1	CASSVGQGAMDEKLFF
TRBV29-1	13	TRBJ2-5	.	CSVEGGLFETQYF
TRBV7-2	14	TRBJ2-7	.	CASSAGWELYEQYF
TRBV11-2	14	TRBJ2-5	.	CASSLGRNPGAQYF
TRBV4-3	17	TRBJ2-3	TRBD1	CASSQDRDRGGTDTQYF
TRBV5-5	17	TRBJ1-5	TRBD1	CASSLDQGAPSNQPQHF
TRBV21-1	15	TRBJ2-7	.	CASSKSGTGAYEQYF